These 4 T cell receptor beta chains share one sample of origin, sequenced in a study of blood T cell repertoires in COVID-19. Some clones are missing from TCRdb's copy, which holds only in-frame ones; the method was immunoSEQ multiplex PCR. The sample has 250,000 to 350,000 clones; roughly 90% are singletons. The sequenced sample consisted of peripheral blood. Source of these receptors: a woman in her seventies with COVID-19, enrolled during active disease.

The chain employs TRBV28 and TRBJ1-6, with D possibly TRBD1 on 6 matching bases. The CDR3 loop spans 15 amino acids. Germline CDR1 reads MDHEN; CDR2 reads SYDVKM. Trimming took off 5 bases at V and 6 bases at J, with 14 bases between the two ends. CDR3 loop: CASSIGQPRNSPLHF. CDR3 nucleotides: TGTGCCAGCAGTATCGGACAGCCTCGTAATTCACCCCTCCACTTT.

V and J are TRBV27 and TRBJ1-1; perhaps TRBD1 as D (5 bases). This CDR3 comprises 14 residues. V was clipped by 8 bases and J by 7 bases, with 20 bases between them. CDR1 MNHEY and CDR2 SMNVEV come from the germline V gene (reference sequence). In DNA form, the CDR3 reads TGTGCCAGCTCTTGGGGGGGGAGAACAGGTGAAGCTTTCTTT. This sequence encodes CASSWGGRTGEAFF.

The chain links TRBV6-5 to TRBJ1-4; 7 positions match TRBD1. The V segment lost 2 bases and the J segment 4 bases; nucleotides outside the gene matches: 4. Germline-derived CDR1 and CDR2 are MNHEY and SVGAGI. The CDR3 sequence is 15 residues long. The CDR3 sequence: CASSYAGQDNEKLFF. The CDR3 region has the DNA TGTGCCAGCAGTTACGCCGGACAGGATAATGAAAAACTGTTTTTT.

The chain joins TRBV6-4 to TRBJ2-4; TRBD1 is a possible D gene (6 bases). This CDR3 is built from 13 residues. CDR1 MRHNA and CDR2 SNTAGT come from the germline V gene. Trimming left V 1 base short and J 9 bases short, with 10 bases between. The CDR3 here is CASSDYRDGIQYF. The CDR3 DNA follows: TGTGCCAGCAGTGACTACAGGGATGGCATTCAGTACTTC.